The next 27 T cell receptor beta chains were all read from a single sample in a study of CXCR3-negative and CXCR3-positive naive CD8 T cells. Study-wide results and caveats: Comparison of naive cells showed more hydrophobic TRB CDR3s in CXCR3-positive than in CXCR3-negative naive cells.

Researchers prepared the TRB cDNA libraries using 5' RACE with UMI labels. TCRdb reprocessed the 5' RACE reads and stores each CDR3 protein as one record, lacking DNA. Its listing shows roughly 93,000 distinct CDR3 sequences. Antigen specificity for these receptors is unknown. Input material: naive CXCR3+ CD8+ T cells from blood. Noted subset: CD45RO-CCR7+CD27+CD95- naive CD8+ T cells expressing CXCR3 (TNR3+). Source of these receptors: a human donor in good health. Some clones in this sample may be carry-over from other donors' samples.

The chain employs TRBV20-1 and TRBJ2-4; TCRdb returns TRBD1, unconfirmable since there is no DNA. Germline CDR1 reads DFQATT; CDR2 reads SNEGSKA (reference sequence). This CDR3 is built from 11 residues. The CDR3 protein is CSAYRENIQYF.

The chain has TRBV6-6 and TRBJ2-1; TCRdb designates TRBD2, a call that cannot be tested without DNA. CDR3 length equals 17 residues. Germline V CDR1 and CDR2: MNHNY, SVGAGI (reference sequence). CDR3 residues: CASSYGPQLAGGDEQFF.

The CDR3 sequence is CSVEENGGLAYEQYF. The V gene is TRBV29-1, the J gene TRBJ2-7; TCRdb proposes TRBD2, but this gene call is untestable without DNA. This CDR3 spans 15 amino acids. Germline V CDR1 and CDR2: SQVTM, ANQGSEA.

The chain joins TRBV30 to TRBJ2-7; TCRdb outputs TRBD1, but without DNA this stays unchecked. The germline CDR1 and CDR2 sequences are GTSNPN and SVGIG (reference sequence). This CDR3 comprises 15 residues. The CDR3 region is CAWSPGHRSSYEQYF. Combining the CDR3 with reference TRBV30 and TRBJ2-7 gives the whole variable domain SQTIHQWPATLVQPVGSPLSLECTVEGTSNPNLYWYRQAAGRGLQLLFYSVGIGQISSEVPQNLSASRPQDRQFILSSKKLLLSDSGFYLCAWSPGHRSSYEQYFGPGTRLTVT.

The chain links TRBV5-1 to TRBJ1-1; the D gene TCRdb calls, TRBD1, cannot be checked with no DNA. The CDR3 sequence is 19 residues long. CDR1 is SGHRS, CDR2 YFSETQ, per germline. CDR3: CASSQATDREAFVNTEAFF. The whole variable domain, remainder taken from reference TRBV5-1 and TRBJ1-1, is KAGVTQTPRYLIKTRGQQVTLSCSPISGHRSVSWYQQTPGQGLQFLFEYFSETQRNKGNFPGRFSGRQFSNSRSEMNVSTLELGDSALYLCASSQATDREAFVNTEAFFGQGTRLTVV.

The V gene is TRBV6-2 or TRBV6-3, the J gene TRBJ2-4. Germline values: CDR1 MNHEY, CDR2 SVGEGT. The length of the CDR3 is 16 residues. CDR3 protein: CASSYSGGLAKNIQYF.

This rearrangement joins TRBV14 to TRBJ2-5. CDR1 and CDR2 from the germline V gene are SGHDN and FVKESK. The CDR3 spans 14 residues. The CDR3 loop is CASSQVSGSETQYF.

This sequence joins TRBV19 and TRBJ1-2. CDR3 length: 11 amino acids. Germline V CDR1 and CDR2: LNHDA, SQIVND (reference sequence). The CDR3: CASREGDGYTF.

The chain joins TRBV5-1 to TRBJ2-2; no DNA is available, so the TRBD2 call from TCRdb remains unchecked. There are 17 residues in the CDR3. Germline assignment: CDR1 SGHRS and CDR2 YFSETQ. The CDR3 sequence is CASSFGGISESVGELFF.

The chain recombines TRBV7-8 with TRBJ2-7; checking the TCRdb D call of TRBD1 is not possible without DNA. Germline CDR1 reads SGHVS; CDR2 reads FQNEAQ. There are 15 residues in the CDR3. The CDR3: CASSEYGGLHYEQYF. The full variable domain, its missing parts supplied by reference TRBV7-8 and TRBJ2-7, is GAGVSQSPRYKVAKRGQDVALRCDPISGHVSLFWYQQALGQGPEFLTYFQNEAQLDKSGLPSDRFFAERPEGSVSTLKIQRTQQEDSAVYLCASSEYGGLHYEQYFGPGTRLTVT.

The J gene is TRBJ2-7, the V gene TRBV20-1; there is no DNA to check the TCRdb D call of TRBD2. The germline gives CDR1 DFQATT, CDR2 SNEGSKA (reference sequence). This CDR3 is 16 amino acids long. CDR3 region: CSASLMGLLIHYEQYF.

This chain connects TRBV5-1 to TRBJ2-5; checking the TCRdb D call of TRBD2 is not possible without DNA. This CDR3 comprises 13 residues. Germline CDR1 is SGHRS and CDR2 is YFSETQ. The CDR3 loop reads CASRLAGGETQYF.

This chain uses TRBV10-3 with TRBJ2-3; the TRBD2 assignment by TCRdb is unverifiable without DNA. From germline, CDR1 is ENHRY and CDR2 SYGVKD. This CDR3 comprises 16 residues. The CDR3 loop reads CAISLPASGGTDTQYF.

V gene TRBV9 combines with J gene TRBJ1-1; there is no DNA to check the TCRdb D call of TRBD1. The CDR3 is made up of 14 amino acids. Germline lookup yields CDR1 SGDLS and CDR2 YYNGEE. CDR3 amino acids: CASSAPATGTEAFF.

The V call is TRBV4-3, the J call TRBJ2-3; TCRdb outputs TRBD2, but without DNA this stays unchecked. Germline CDR1 and CDR2: LGHNA and YSLEER. The CDR3 has 18 amino acids. The CDR3 spells CASSQETSRPVGTDTQYF.

This chain links TRBV28 with TRBJ2-6; TCRdb lists TRBD1, though no DNA is available to test this call. Germline V gives CDR1 MDHEN, CDR2 SYDVKM. There are 15 residues in the CDR3. The CDR3: CASSPRLSGANVLTF.

The rearrangement uses TRBV7-2 and TRBJ2-5. CDR1 SGHTA and CDR2 FQGNSA come from the germline V gene. The CDR3 totals 14 residues. The CDR3: CASRDTQYQETQYF.

The rearrangement links TRBV7-8 to TRBJ2-5; absent DNA, TCRdb's TRBD1 call cannot be checked. This CDR3 is built from 16 residues. In germline, CDR1 is SGHVS, CDR2 FQNEAQ. The CDR3 reads CASSLFSADTQETQYF.

The V call is TRBV6-6, the J call TRBJ2-6. Germline CDR1 and CDR2: MNHNY and SVGAGI (reference sequence). This CDR3 contains 18 residues. The CDR3 protein is CASSYFEAAGSGANVLTF.

This chain joins TRBV12-3 or TRBV12-4 and TRBJ2-7; lacking DNA, the TRBD1 call made by TCRdb goes unchecked. The CDR3 loop spans 13 amino acids. The CDR3 here is CASRPRGQKEQYF.

The gene calls are TRBV6-2 or TRBV6-3 and TRBJ2-2; TCRdb indicates TRBD1, and absent DNA this call remains unverified. Germline CDR1 reads MNHEY; CDR2 reads SVGEGT. The length of the CDR3 is 18 residues. The CDR3 protein is CASSYSSGQGAYTGELFF.

V and J are TRBV5-5 and TRBJ2-5. The CDR3 sequence is 11 residues long. Germline CDR1 reads SGHKS; CDR2 reads YYEKEE (reference sequence). Here the CDR3 reads CASSFAGDQYF.

The J gene is TRBJ2-2, the V gene TRBV7-6. Germline V gives CDR1 SGHVS, CDR2 FNYEAQ. This CDR3 region has 12 residues. CDR3 sequence: CASTLNTGELFF.

The chain joins TRBV9 to TRBJ1-5. CDR1 and CDR2 from the germline V gene are SGDLS and YYNGEE. The CDR3 runs to 15 residues. The CDR3 is CASSVGGSWNQPQHF.

The chain links TRBV7-6 to TRBJ1-2. This CDR3 contains 15 residues. Germline-derived CDR1 and CDR2 are SGHVS and FNYEAQ. CDR3 region: CASSLGGSSGYGYTF.

The chain carries TRBV15 and TRBJ2-4; TCRdb's D gene call, TRBD1, goes unchecked for lack of DNA. Germline-derived CDR1 and CDR2 are LNHNV and YYDKDF (reference sequence). CDR3 length equals 15 residues. The CDR3 sequence: CATSPDRGDWSIQYF.

The chain combines TRBV6-6 with TRBJ2-7; the TRBD1 assignment by TCRdb is unverifiable without DNA. Germline V gene sequence: CDR1 MNHNY, CDR2 SVGAGI (reference sequence). The CDR3 sequence is 14 residues long. Here the CDR3 reads CASTARDKSYEQYF.